The present T cell receptor (beta chain) was sequenced within a study of blood T cell repertoires in COVID-19 (dated by TCRdb to 2018 to 2021). Looking at the study overall: Samples from collaborators originated in the United States, Italy and Spain and spanned both the acute and convalescent phases of COVID-19. The material from the prospective study consisted of cDNA or gDNA derived from T cells, B-cell-depleted T cells, or PBMCs. A de-identified subject ID, COVID-19 status, age in years and sex were almost always included in the sample metadata. The samples were drawn from the first 160 participants of the ongoing ImmuneRACE study and from roughly 1,300 subjects provided by 6 global collaborators. Where available, HLA class I and class II types were taken from metadata supplied by the sample provider and were not determined by assay-based typing. Subjects who had been exposed to COVID-19, were actively infected with it, or had recovered from it provided the deeply sampled blood TCRbeta repertoires that made up the dataset. The repertoires were released in a freely available public database intended as a resource for research on the immune response to SARS-CoV-2. The investigation overall reported the following: How much clinical and demographic metadata was included differed by source and by participant, and the metadata was provided uncurated.

One collaborating source in Seattle enrolled patients during active infection and followed them longitudinally through the course of disease. Each collaborating institution followed its own protocols to collect whole blood in K2EDTA tubes. Collaborator samples were shipped for TCRbeta analysis as frozen whole blood, isolated PBMCs, or DNA extracted from either sample type. TCRbeta CDR3 regions were amplified from genomic DNA by means of the immunoSEQ Assay, a bias-controlled multiplex PCR. On the authors' methods: Within the assay, amplification of reference gene primers was used to estimate how many nucleated cells each sample contained. Sequence reads were collapsed and filtered to measure the absolute abundance of every unique TCRbeta CDR3 rearrangement. For each sample, productive Simpson clonality was calculated as the square root of Simpson's diversity index across productive rearrangements. TCRdb mirrors the immuneACCESS table, restricted to in-frame sequences. Some clones are absent from its copies; in checked studies, under half trace to an unresolved V gene, and the reason for the others is unknown. The DNA was the basis for D and trimming; V, J and clone size are from that table. The sample table holds about 150,000 clones, of which about 85% were seen once. Roughly 8.3% of the sample goes to the ten largest clones.

Reading the germline V gene gives CDR1 SGHTA and CDR2 FQGNSA. V was cut back by 5 bases and J by 0 bases, leaving a gap of 5 bases between them. From its cysteine to its phenylalanine, the CDR3 spans 14 amino acids. Left in the record is the CDR3 DNA by itself, 42 bases read in frame from the first base. About this clone: The clone's antigen remains unknown. Base qualities were left out, and no much larger clone turns up one base away.

The sample taken for sequencing was peripheral blood. The sequence is built from TRBV7-2 and TRBJ1-6; the D gene cannot be resolved reliably. The sequence was collected from a woman aged 60-75 years with COVID-19, enrolled during active disease. The CDR3 reads CASSLSSYNSPLHF. Read as DNA, the sequence is TGTGCCAGCAGCCTTAGCTCCTATAATTCACCCCTCCACTTT. The variable domain in full, with residues beyond the CDR3 obtained from the reference TRBV7-2 and TRBJ1-6 genes, is GAGVSQSPSNKVTEKGKDVELRCDPISGHTALYWYRQSLGQGLEFLIYFQGNSAPDKSGLPSDRFSAERTGGSVSTLTIQRTQQEDSAVYLCASSLSSYNSPLHFGNGTRLTVT.